There are a few counts of the clone carrying this T cell receptor (beta chain). Its antigen is as yet unknown. A read error may produce the germline difference seen at one junction end. These data come from a study of early T cells in non-severe SARS-CoV-2 infection. Study background: The chains were unpaired, and the sequenced material was bulk RNA from unsorted whole blood.

cDNA molecules, individually, were tagged with unique molecular identifiers. TCRdb ran MiXCR on the 5' RACE reads and lists one entry per CDR3 protein. This table holds about 69,000 distinct CDR3 sequences, under 9.5% found once. This CDR3 contains 11 residues. Germline assignment: CDR1 SQVTM and CDR2 ANQGSEA. Regarding the study as a whole: Private and CD4 specificities were missed by VDJdb matching, which favored anti-spike CD8 responses.

V usage is TRBV29-1 and J usage is TRBJ2-1; the D gene is possibly TRBD1 (5 bases). The sequenced sample consisted of whole blood. This sequence originates from an adult who was a healthcare worker with PCR-confirmed SARS-CoV-2 infection or an uninfected control (not recorded which). Written as DNA, the CDR3 is TGCAGCGTTGAAAATGGGGCAGCCACCAACTTC. Residues: CSVENGAATNF.